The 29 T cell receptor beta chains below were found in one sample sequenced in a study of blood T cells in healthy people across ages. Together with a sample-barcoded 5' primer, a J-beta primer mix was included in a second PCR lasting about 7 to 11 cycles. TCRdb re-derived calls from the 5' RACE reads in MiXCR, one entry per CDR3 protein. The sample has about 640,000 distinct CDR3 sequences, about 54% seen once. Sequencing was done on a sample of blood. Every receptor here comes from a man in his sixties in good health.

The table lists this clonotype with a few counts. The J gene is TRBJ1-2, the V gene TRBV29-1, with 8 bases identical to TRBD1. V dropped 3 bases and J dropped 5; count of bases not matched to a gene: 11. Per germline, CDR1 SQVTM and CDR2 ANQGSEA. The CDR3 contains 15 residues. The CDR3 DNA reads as TGCAGCGTTGAGTATGTAGGACAGGGAGCGTATGGCTACACCTTC. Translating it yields CSVEYVGQGAYGYTF.

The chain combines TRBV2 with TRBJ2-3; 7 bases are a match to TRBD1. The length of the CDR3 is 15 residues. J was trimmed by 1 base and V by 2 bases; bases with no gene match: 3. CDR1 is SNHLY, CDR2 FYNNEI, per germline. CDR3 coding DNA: TGTGCCAGCAGTGAATACGACAGGGGCACAGATACGCAGTATTTT. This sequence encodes CASSEYDRGTDTQYF.

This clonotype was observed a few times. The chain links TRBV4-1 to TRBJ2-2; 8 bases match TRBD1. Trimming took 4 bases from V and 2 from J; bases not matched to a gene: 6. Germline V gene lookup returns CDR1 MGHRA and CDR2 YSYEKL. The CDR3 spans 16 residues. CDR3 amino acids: CASSLADRDNTGELFF. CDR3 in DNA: TGCGCCAGCAGCCTGGCGGACAGGGATAACACCGGGGAGCTGTTTTTT.

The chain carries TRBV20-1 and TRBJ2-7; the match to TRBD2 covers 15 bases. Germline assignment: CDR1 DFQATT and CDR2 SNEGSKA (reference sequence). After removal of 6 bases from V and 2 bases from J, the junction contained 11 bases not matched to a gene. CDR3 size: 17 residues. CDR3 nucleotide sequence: TGCAGTGCGGAACGGACTAGCGGGGGGGCCCCAACCTACGAGCAGTACTTC. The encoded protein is CSAERTSGGAPTYEQYF.

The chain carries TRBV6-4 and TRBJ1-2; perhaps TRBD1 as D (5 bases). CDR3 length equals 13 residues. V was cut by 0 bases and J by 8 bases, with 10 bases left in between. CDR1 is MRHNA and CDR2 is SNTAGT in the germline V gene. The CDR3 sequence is CASSDSRVGGYTF. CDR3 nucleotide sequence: TGTGCCAGCAGTGACTCCAGGGTTGGGGGCTACACCTTC.

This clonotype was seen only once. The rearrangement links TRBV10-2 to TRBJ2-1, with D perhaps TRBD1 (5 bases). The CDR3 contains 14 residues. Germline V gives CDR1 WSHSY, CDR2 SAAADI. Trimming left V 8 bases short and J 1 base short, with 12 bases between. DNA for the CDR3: TGCGCCAGCCGGCCAGGGATGTCCTACAATGAGCAGTTCTTC. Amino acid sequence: CASRPGMSYNEQFF.

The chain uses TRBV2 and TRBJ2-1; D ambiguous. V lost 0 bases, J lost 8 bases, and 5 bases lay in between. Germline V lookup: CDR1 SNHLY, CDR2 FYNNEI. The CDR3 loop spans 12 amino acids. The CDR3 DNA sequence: TGTGCCAGCAGTGAAGCTAGCTATGAGCAGTTCTTC. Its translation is CASSEASYEQFF. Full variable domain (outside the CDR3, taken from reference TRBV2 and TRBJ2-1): EPEVTQTPSHQVTQMGQEVILRCVPISNHLYFYWYRQILGQKVEFLVSFYNNEISEKSEIFDDQFSVERPDGSNFTLKIRSTKLEDSAMYFCASSEASYEQFFGPGTRLTVL.

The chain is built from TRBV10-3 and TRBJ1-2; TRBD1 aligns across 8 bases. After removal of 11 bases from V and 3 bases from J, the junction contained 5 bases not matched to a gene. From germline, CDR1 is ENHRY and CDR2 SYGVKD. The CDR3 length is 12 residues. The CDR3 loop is CAGQGQDYGYTF. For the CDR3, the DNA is TGTGCCGGGCAGGGACAGGACTATGGCTACACCTTC.

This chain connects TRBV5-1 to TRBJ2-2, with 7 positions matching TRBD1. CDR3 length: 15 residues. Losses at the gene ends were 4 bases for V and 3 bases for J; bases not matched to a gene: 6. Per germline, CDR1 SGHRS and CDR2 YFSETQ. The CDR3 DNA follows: TGCGCCAGCAGCCCCGGGACAGAATACACCGGGGAGCTGTTTTTT. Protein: CASSPGTEYTGELFF. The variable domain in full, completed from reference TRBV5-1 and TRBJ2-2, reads KAGVTQTPRYLIKTRGQQVTLSCSPISGHRSVSWYQQTPGQGLQFLFEYFSETQRNKGNFPGRFSGRQFSNSRSEMNVSTLELGDSALYLCASSPGTEYTGELFFGEGSRLTVL.

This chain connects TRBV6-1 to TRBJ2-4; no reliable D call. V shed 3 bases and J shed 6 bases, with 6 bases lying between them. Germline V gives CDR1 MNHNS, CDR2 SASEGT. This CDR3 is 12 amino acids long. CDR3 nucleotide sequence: TGTGCCAGCAGTGAGGGAACAAACATTCAGTACTTC. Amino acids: CASSEGTNIQYF.

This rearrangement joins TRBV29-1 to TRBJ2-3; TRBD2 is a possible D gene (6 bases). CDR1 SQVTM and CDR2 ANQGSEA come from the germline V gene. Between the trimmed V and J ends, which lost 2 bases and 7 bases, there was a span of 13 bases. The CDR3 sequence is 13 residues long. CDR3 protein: CSVERQGGNTQYF. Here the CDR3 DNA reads TGCAGCGTTGAAAGGCAGGGCGGGAATACGCAGTATTTT.

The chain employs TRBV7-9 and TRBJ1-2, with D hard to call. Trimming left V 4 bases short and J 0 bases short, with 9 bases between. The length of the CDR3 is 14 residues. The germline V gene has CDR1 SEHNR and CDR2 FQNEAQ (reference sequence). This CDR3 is CASSSNYANYGYTF. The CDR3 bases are TGTGCCAGCAGCTCAAACTACGCTAACTATGGCTACACCTTC.

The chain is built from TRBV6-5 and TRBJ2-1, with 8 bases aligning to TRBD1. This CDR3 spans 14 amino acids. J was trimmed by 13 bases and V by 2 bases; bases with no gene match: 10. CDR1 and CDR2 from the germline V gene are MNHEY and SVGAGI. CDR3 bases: TGTGCCAGCAGTTACGACAGGGGTCGGGAGACCCAGTTCTTC. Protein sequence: CASSYDRGRETQFF.

This CDR3 reads CAISESLYYGYTF. In DNA form, the CDR3 reads TGTGCCATCAGTGAGTCGTTGTACTATGGCTACACCTTC. This sequence joins TRBV10-3 and TRBJ1-2; D unresolved. The length of the CDR3 is 13 residues. Trimming removed 0 bases at V and 3 bases at J, with 5 bases between. The germline CDR1 and CDR2 sequences are ENHRY and SYGVKD.

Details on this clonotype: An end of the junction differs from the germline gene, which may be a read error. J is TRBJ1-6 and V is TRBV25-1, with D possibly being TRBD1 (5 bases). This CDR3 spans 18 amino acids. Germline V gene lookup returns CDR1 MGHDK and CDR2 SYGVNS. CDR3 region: CASSRGGGRSSYNSPLHF. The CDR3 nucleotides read TGTGCCAGCAGCCGCGGGGGAGGGAGGAGCTCCTATAATTCACCTCTCCACTTT.

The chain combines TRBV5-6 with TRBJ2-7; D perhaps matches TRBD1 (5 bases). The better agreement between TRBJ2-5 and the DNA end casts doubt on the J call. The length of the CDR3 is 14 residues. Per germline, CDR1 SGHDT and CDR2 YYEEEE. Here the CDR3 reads CASSLTAPEETQYF. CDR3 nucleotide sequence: TGTGCCAGCAGCCTGACAGCGCCCGAGGAGACCCAGTACTTC.

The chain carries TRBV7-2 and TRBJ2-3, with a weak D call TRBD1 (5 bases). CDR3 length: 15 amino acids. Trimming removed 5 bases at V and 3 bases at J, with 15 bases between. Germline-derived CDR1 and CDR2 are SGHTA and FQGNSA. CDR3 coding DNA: TGTGCCAGCAGCCTGCGGACACGTCATACAGATACGCAGTATTTT. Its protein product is CASSLRTRHTDTQYF. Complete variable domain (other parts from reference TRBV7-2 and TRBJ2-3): GAGVSQSPSNKVTEKGKDVELRCDPISGHTALYWYRQSLGQGLEFLIYFQGNSAPDKSGLPSDRFSAERTGGSVSTLTIQRTQQEDSAVYLCASSLRTRHTDTQYFGPGTRLTVL.

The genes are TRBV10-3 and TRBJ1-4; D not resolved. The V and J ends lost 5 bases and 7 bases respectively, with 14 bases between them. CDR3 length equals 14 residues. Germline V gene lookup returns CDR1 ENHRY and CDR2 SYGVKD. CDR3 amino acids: CAISLDGEVEKLFF. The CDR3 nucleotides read TGTGCCATCAGTCTGGACGGGGAGGTTGAAAAACTGTTTTTT.

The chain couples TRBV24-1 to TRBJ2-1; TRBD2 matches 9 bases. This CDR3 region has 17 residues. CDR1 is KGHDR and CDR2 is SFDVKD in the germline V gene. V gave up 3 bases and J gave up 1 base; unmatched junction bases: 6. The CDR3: CATSDRALAGSYNEQFF. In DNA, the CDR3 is TGTGCCACCAGTGATAGGGCACTAGCGGGTTCCTACAATGAGCAGTTCTTC.

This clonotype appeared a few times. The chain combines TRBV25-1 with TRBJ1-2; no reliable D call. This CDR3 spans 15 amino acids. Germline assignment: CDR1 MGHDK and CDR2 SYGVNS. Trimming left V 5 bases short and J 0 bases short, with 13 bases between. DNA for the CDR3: TGTGCCAGCAGTAAATCGACGGCCGCTAACTATGGCTACACCTTC. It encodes CASSKSTAANYGYTF.

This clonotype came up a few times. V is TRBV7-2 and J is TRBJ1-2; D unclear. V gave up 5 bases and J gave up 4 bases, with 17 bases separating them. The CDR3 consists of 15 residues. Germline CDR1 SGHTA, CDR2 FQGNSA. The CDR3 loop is CASSRAFLDGYGYTF. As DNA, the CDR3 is TGTGCCAGCAGCCGAGCCTTCCTGGATGGCTATGGCTACACCTTC.

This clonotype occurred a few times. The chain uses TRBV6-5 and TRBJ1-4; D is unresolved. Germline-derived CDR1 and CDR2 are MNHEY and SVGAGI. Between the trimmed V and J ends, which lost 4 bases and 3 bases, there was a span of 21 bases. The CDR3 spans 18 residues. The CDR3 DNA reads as TGTGCCAGCAGTTCCCTTTTCCTCGGGCAGACGCCTAATGAAAAACTGTTTTTT. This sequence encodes CASSSLFLGQTPNEKLFF.

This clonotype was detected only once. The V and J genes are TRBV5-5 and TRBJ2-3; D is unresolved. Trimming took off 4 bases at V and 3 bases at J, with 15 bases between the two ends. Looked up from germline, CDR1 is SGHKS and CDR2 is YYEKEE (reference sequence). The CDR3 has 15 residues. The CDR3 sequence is CASSPRRFVTDTQYF. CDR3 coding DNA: TGTGCCAGCAGCCCCCGGCGGTTCGTAACAGATACGCAGTATTTT.

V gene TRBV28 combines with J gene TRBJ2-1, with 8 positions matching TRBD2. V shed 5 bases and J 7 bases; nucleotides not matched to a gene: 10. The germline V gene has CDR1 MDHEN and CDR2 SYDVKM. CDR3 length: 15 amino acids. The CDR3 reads CASSNGGAGENEQFF. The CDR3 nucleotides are TGTGCCAGCAGTAACGGGGGGGCCGGGGAGAATGAGCAGTTCTTC.

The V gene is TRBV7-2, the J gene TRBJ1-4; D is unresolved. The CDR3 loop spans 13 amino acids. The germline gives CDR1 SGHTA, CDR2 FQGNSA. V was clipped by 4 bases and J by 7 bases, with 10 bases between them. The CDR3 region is CASSSGPIEKLFF. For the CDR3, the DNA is TGTGCCAGCAGCTCCGGACCTATTGAAAAACTGTTTTTT.

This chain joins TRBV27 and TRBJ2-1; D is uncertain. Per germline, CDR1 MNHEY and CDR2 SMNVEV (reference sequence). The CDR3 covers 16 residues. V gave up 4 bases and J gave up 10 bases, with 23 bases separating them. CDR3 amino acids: CASSSPARSLIYEQFF. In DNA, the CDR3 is TGTGCCAGCAGTTCCCCCGCCAGGTCCTTGATCTACGAGCAGTTCTTC.

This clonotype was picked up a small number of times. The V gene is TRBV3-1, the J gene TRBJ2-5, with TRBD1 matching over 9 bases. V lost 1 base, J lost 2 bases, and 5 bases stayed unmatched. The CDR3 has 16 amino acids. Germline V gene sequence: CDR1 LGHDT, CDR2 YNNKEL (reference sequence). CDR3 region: CASSQVLGQGQETQYF. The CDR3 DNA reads TGTGCCAGCAGCCAAGTCCTGGGACAGGGACAAGAGACCCAGTACTTC.

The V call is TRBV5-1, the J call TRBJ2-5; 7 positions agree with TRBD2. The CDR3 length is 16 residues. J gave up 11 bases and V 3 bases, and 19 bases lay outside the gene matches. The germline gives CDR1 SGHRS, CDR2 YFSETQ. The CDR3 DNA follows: TGCGCCAGCAGCTGGACCGGGAGCGGGGCAGGGAATGAGCAGTACTTC. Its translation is CASSWTGSGAGNEQYF.

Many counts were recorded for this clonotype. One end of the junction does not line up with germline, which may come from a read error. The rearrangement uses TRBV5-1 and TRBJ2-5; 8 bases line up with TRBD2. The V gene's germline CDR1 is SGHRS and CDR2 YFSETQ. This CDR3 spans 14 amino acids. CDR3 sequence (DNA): TGTGCCAGCAGTTTAGCGGGGAGCCAAGAGACCCAGTACTTC. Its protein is CASSLAGSQETQYF.